This is a list of T cell receptor beta chains from one sample in a study of control samples from healthy donors and cancer patients. The method was immunoSEQ multiplex PCR; TCRdb's version includes in-frame clones alone and lacks a portion of them. The sample records approximately 120,000 clones, roughly 84% being singletons. The sample consisted of blood. The receptors were sampled from a man aged 35-49 years in good health. CDR3s include the opening cysteine and the closing phenylalanine or tryptophan. A D gene is named only where the DNA matches it firmly. A row's size may be missing; if present it is once, few, many or a size class.

abundance: NA
d_gene: TRBD1
j_gene: TRBJ2-7
v_gene: TRBV6-2/TRBV6-3
CDR3aa: CASSYPGQGNLYEQYF
CDR3nt: TGTGCCAGCAGTTATCCGGGACAGGGCAACCTCTACGAGCAGTACTTC

abundance: NA
d_gene: NA
j_gene: TRBJ2-7
v_gene: TRBV5-1
CDR3aa: CASSLVAVQAYEQYF
CDR3nt: TGCGCCAGCAGCTTGGTAGCAGTGCAAGCCTACGAGCAGTACTTC

abundance: NA
d_gene: TRBD1
j_gene: TRBJ1-2
v_gene: TRBV6-5
CDR3aa: CASSWTGGHYGYTF
CDR3nt: TGTGCCAGCAGTTGGACAGGGGGCCACTATGGCTACACCTTC

abundance: NA
d_gene: NA
j_gene: TRBJ2-7
v_gene: TRBV9
CDR3aa: CASSVVSGGASDEQYF
CDR3nt: TGTGCCAGCAGCGTAGTTTCGGGTGGGGCATCGGACGAGCAGTACTTC

abundance: NA
d_gene: NA
j_gene: TRBJ1-6
v_gene: TRBV7-2
CDR3aa: CATRRALGTPLHF
CDR3nt: TGTGCCACGAGAAGGGCTTTAGGGACACCCCTCCACTTT

abundance: few
d_gene: NA
j_gene: TRBJ2-5
v_gene: TRBV7-2
CDR3aa: CASSLIRGVQETQYF
CDR3nt: TGTGCCAGCAGCTTAATCAGGGGGGTCCAAGAGACCCAGTACTTC

abundance: NA
d_gene: TRBD2
j_gene: TRBJ2-1
v_gene: TRBV2
CDR3aa: CASVFPSGGGNEQFF
CDR3nt: TGTGCCAGCGTTTTTCCTAGCGGGGGCGGAAATGAGCAGTTCTTC

abundance: NA
d_gene: TRBD1
j_gene: TRBJ1-1
v_gene: TRBV7-6
CDR3aa: CASSLDRGAGTEAFF
CDR3nt: TGTGCCAGCAGCTTAGACAGGGGCGCGGGCACTGAAGCTTTCTTT

abundance: NA
d_gene: NA
j_gene: TRBJ1-5
v_gene: TRBV10-3
CDR3aa: CAISEGWQGNQPQHF
CDR3nt: TGTGCCATCAGTGAAGGATGGCAGGGCAATCAGCCCCAGCATTTT

abundance: NA
d_gene: NA
j_gene: TRBJ1-2
v_gene: TRBV12-3/TRBV12-4
CDR3aa: CASSLRPNYGYTF
CDR3nt: TGTGCCAGCAGCCTGAGACCTAACTATGGCTACACCTTC